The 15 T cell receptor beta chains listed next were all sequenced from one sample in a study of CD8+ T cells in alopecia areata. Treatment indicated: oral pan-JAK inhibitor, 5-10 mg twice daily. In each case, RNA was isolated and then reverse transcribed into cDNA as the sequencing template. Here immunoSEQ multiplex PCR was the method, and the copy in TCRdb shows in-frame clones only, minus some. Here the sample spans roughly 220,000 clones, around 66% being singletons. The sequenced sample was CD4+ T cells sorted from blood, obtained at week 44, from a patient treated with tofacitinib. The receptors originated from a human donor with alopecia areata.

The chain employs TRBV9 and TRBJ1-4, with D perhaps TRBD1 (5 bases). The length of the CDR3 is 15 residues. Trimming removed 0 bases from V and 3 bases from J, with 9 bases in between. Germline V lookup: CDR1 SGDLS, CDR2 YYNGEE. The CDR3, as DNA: TGTGCCAGCAGCGTAGATCACAGGCCTAATGAAAAACTGTTTTTT. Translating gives CASSVDHRPNEKLFF.

CDR3 amino acids: CASSTGIPGTTEAFF. In DNA form, the CDR3 reads TGTGCCAGCTCCACTGGGATACCGGGGACCACTGAAGCTTTCTTT. The chain uses TRBV18 and TRBJ1-1; D is perhaps TRBD1 (5 bases). The ends were cut back, 6 bases at V and 4 bases at J, with 18 bases in the middle. This CDR3 comprises 15 residues. In germline, CDR1 is KGHSH, CDR2 LQKENI.

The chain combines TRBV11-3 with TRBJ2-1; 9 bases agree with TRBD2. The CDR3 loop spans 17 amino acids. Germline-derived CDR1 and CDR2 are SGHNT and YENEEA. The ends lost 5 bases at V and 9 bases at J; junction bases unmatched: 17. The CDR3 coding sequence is TGTGCCAGCAGCACAAGACCGGGACTAGCTTCGTTCAGTGAGCAGTTCTTC. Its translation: CASSTRPGLASFSEQFF.

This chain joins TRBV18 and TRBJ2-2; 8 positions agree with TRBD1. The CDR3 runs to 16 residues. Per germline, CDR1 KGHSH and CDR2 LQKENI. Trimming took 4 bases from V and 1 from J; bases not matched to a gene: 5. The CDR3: CASSHRTGWNTGELFF. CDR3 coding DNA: TGTGCCAGCTCACACCGGACAGGGTGGAACACCGGGGAGCTGTTTTTT.

The CDR3 region is CASSGHRGLNTEAFF. In nucleotides, the CDR3 is TGCGCCAGCAGCGGGCACAGGGGGCTGAACACTGAAGCTTTCTTT. The chain links TRBV5-1 to TRBJ1-1, with 9 bases aligning to TRBD1. V shed 4 bases and J 0 bases; nucleotides not matched to a gene: 4. Germline CDR1 is SGHRS and CDR2 is YFSETQ. There are 15 residues in the CDR3.

CDR3 sequence reads: CSVGTRNDPGYTF. As DNA, the CDR3 is TGCAGCGTCGGGACGCGGAACGACCCTGGCTACACCTTC. The genes are TRBV29-1 and TRBJ1-2, with a possible D match to TRBD1 (5 bases). There are 13 residues in the CDR3. V was shortened by 6 bases and J by 7 bases, with 18 bases between the two germline ends. Per germline, CDR1 SQVTM and CDR2 ANQGSEA.

DNA for the CDR3: TGTGCCACCTTCTGGGGATTGAACACTGAAGCTTTCTTT. Translation: CATFWGLNTEAFF. This chain joins TRBV2 and TRBJ1-1; D not certain. CDR1 is SNHLY, CDR2 FYNNEI, per germline. V lost 10 bases and J lost 0, with 12 bases in between. The CDR3 is 13 amino acids.

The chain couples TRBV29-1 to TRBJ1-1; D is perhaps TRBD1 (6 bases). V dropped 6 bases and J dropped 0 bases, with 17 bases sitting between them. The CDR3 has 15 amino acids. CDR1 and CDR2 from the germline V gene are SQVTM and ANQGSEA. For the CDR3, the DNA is TGCAGCGTCCAAATCACAGGGAGGATGAACACTGAAGCTTTCTTT. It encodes CSVQITGRMNTEAFF.

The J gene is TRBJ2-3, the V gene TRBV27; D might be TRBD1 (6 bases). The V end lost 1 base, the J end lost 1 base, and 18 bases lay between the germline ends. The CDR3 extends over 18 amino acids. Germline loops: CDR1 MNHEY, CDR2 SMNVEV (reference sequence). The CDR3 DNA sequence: TGTGCCAGCAGTTTATGGATGGACAGTCGAGGGCGCACAGATACGCAGTATTTT. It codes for CASSLWMDSRGRTDTQYF.

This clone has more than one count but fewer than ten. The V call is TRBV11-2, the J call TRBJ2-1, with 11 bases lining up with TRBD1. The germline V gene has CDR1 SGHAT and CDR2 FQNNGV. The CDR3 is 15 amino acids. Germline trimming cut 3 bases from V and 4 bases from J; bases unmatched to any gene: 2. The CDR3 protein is CASSFGTGGYNEQFF. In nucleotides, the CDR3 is TGTGCCAGCAGCTTTGGGACAGGGGGGTACAATGAGCAGTTCTTC.

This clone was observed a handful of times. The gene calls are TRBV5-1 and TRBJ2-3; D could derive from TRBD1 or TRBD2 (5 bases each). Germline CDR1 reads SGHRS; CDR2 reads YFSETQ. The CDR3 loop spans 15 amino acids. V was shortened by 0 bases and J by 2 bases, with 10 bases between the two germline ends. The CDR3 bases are TGCGCCAGCAGCTTGGAGTTAGGGACCACAGATACGCAGTATTTT. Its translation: CASSLELGTTDTQYF.

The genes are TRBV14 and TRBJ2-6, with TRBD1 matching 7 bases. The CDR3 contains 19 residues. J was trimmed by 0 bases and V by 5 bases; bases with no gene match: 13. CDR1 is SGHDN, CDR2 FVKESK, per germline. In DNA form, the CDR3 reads TGTGCCAGCAGCGCAGATACAGGGGTCCCTCTCTCTGGGGCCAACGTCCTGACTTTC. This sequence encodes CASSADTGVPLSGANVLTF.

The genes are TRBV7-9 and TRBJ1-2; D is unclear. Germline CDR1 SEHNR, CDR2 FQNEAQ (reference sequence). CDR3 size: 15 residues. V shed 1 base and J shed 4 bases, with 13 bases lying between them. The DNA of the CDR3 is TGTGCCAGCAGCTTAGATGTGAGCTCCTTCTATGGCTACACCTTC. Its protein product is CASSLDVSSFYGYTF.

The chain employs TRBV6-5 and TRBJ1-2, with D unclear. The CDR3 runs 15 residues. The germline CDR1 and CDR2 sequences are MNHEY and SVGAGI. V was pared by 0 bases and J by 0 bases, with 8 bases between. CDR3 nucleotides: TGTGCCAGCAGTTACTCCCGGGCAGCTAACTATGGCTACACCTTC. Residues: CASSYSRAANYGYTF.

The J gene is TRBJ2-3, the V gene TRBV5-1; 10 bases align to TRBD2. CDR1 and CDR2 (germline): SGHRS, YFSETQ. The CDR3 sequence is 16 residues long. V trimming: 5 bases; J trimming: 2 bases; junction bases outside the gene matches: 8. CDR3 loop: CASRRPGLADTDTQYF. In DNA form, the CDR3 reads TGCGCCAGCAGGAGGCCCGGACTAGCGGACACAGATACGCAGTATTTT.